Sequencing of this T cell receptor beta chain was carried out in a study of shared clonotypes between healthy human individuals. Background on the study: Per donor, CD8 memory used one plate, CD8 naive used two, CD4 memory used three and CD4 naive used three. Study results and limitations: A reduction in generation probabilities was seen for non-shared clonotypes relative to those shared by all four donors.

Generated by immunoSEQ multiplex PCR, the TCRdb table keeps only in-frame clones and is missing some. The sample yields some 1.5 million clones, approximately 96% seen once. The CDR3 sequence is 18 residues long. Germline CDR1 SGDLS, CDR2 YYNGEE. With 4 bases clipped from V and 3 bases from J, the junction kept 15 bases outside the gene matches. This clone appeared a single time. Antigen specificity is unknown. This TCR derives from a man aged 25 to 40 in good health. The rearrangement uses TRBV9 and TRBJ2-4, with 8 bases identical to TRBD1. The specimen was naive CD4+ T cells sorted from blood. The subset: CD45RA+ positively selected. The CDR3 loop is CASSSRIDRGNDKNIQYF. The CDR3 nucleotides read TGTGCCAGCAGCTCCCGGATTGACAGGGGTAATGACAAAAACATTCAGTACTTC.